This T cell receptor (beta chain) is from a study of neurological immune-mediated disorders. About this clonotype: Antigen unknown. One end of the junction does not line up with germline, which may come from a read error.

Whole-study findings and limits: Across subjects, expanded clones had no CDR3 amino acid sequences in common, pointing to private repertoires in all groups.

TCRdb re-called the 5' RACE reads with MiXCR, one entry per CDR3 protein. Among 75,000 to 90,000 distinct CDR3 sequences listed, about a tenth were seen once. What was sequenced was PBMCs. The clonotype was recovered from a middle-aged man in good health.

The CDR3 sequence: CAGSSSGGTHYF. In DNA form, the CDR3 reads TGTGCCGGCAGTTCCTCCGGGGGTACGCACTATTTT. The chain combines TRBV6-6 with TRBJ2-3; D perhaps matches TRBD2 (6 bases). Germline values: CDR1 MNHNY, CDR2 SVGAGI (reference sequence). The CDR3 consists of 12 residues.